This entry is about one T cell receptor (beta chain). The antigen is undetermined. These data belong to a study of persistence of HIV-infected CD4 T cells. Whole-study findings and limits: The rare CMV-responding cells with HIV-1 proviruses were not separately TCR-sequenced.

V lost 4 bases, J lost 1 base, and 3 bases stayed unmatched. Germline lookup yields CDR1 LGHDT and CDR2 YNNKEL (reference sequence). This CDR3 spans 15 amino acids. Anti-CD3/anti-CD28 beads served as a nonspecific positive control stimulus. Sorting of responding CD4+ T cells relied on upregulated CD40 ligand together with CD69. Sequencing used immunoSEQ version 4 in survey mode. The method was immunoSEQ multiplex PCR; TCRdb's version includes in-frame clones alone and lacks a portion of them. The sample consists of 40,000 or so clones, roughly 90% of them appearing once. This specimen was CD4+ T cells sorted from PBMCs after approximately 20-hour stimulation, taken from a patient who received antiretroviral therapy. This chain joins TRBV3-1 (or the pseudogene TRBV3-2) and TRBJ1-3, with 8 bases identical to TRBD1. The receptor was derived from an adult man with HIV who was CMV-seropositive. CDR3 sequence reads: CASSRDRSSGNTIYF. DNA of the CDR3: TGTGCCAGCAGCCGGGACAGGAGTTCTGGAAACACCATATATTTT.